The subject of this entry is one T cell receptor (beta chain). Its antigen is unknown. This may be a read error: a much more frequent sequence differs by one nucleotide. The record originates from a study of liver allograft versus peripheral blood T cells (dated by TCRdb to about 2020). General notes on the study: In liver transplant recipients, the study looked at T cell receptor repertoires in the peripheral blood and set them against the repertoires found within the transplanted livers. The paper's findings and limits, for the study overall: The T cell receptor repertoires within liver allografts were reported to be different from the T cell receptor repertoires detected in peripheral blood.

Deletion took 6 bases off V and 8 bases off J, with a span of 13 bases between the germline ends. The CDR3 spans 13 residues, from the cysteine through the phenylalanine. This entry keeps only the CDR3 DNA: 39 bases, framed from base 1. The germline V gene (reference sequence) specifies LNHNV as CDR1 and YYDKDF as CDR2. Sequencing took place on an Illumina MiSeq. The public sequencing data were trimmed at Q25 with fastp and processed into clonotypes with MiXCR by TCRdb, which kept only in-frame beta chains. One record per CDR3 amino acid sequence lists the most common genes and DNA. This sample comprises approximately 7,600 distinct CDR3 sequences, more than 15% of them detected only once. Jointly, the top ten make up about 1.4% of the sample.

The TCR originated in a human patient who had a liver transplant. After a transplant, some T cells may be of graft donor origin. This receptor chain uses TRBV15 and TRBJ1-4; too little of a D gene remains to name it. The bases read TGTGCCACCAGAGGTTGCGGAGGAGAAAAACTGTTTTTT. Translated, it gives CATRGCGGEKLFF.